The T cell receptor (beta chain) described here comes from a study of T cells after yellow fever vaccination. Turning to the study itself: Fractions with few cells were prepared using SMART-Seq v4 Ultra Low Input. Study conclusions and caveats: Abundant contaminating clonotypes from the bulk population could appear in FACS-sorted repertoires.

Template switching with 5'RACE generated the TCR cDNA and added a universal primer site and UMIs. TCRdb recomputed calls from the 5' RACE reads with MiXCR, one row per CDR3 protein. Of 300,000 to 400,000 distinct CDR3 sequences listed, around an eighth are singletons. This clonotype was counted only a few times. The antigen is unknown. The CDR3 has 14 residues. The germline V gene has CDR1 MGHDK and CDR2 SYGVNS. The ends lost 2 bases at V and 3 bases at J; junction bases unmatched: 4. This specimen consisted of CD4+ T cells sorted from PBMCs, obtained 15 days after the yellow fever booster vaccination. The rearrangement uses TRBV25-1 and TRBJ2-7; 7 bases fit TRBD2. This clonotype was obtained from a man between 18 and 35 years old who received the YFV17D yellow fever vaccine. The CDR3 spells CASSESPSGYEQYF. CDR3 DNA: TGTGCCAGCAGTGAAAGTCCTAGCGGCTACGAGCAGTACTTC.